Presented here are 26 T cell receptor beta chains from one specimen sequenced in a study of regulatory T cells in long-lasting Graves disease. With iRepertoire HTBI primers and Arm-PCR of CDR3 regions, TCR beta libraries were built. From the multiplex PCR reads, TCRdb called clonotypes with MiXCR, one entry per CDR3 protein. Here the sample spans more than 450,000 distinct CDR3 sequences, about 16% being singletons. Regarding time point: newly diagnosed GD, antithyroid drugs for less than 3 months. PBMC RNA was the source of the TCR library. These data also featured in a second study, about T cells in Graves' hyperthyroidism and ophthalmopathy.

Source: peripheral blood mononuclear cells (PBMCs), taken at new diagnosis, from a patient treated with antithyroid drugs. All receptors derive from a man aged 35-49 years with Graves disease.

The J gene is TRBJ2-3, the V gene TRBV7-2, with D perhaps matching TRBD2 (6 bases). V was trimmed by 5 bases and J by 7 bases, leaving 16 bases between them. The germline V gene encodes CDR1 SGHTA and CDR2 FQGNSA. The CDR3 runs 14 residues. The CDR3 loop is CASSPRRAGNTQYF. Here the CDR3 DNA reads TGTGCCAGCAGCCCCCGGAGGGCAGGGAATACGCAGTATTTT. Full variable domain (rest looked up from reference TRBV7-2 and TRBJ2-3): GAGVSQSPSNKVTEKGKDVELRCDPISGHTALYWYRQSLGQGLEFLIYFQGNSAPDKSGLPSDRFSAERTGGSVSTLTIQRTQQEDSAVYLCASSPRRAGNTQYFGPGTRLTVL.

This clonotype has at least ten counts. The chain joins TRBV2 to TRBJ2-3; 7 nucleotides align to TRBD2. Germline loops: CDR1 SNHLY, CDR2 FYNNEI. The V segment lost 3 bases and the J segment 1 base; nucleotides outside the gene matches: 4. CDR3 size: 15 residues. CDR3 in amino acids: CASSDVGGGTDTQYF. The CDR3 DNA reads as TGTGCCAGCAGTGACGTGGGAGGGGGCACAGATACGCAGTATTTT.

This clonotype was counted only a few times. The V gene is TRBV7-9, the J gene TRBJ2-6, with 12 positions matching TRBD1. Trimming at V came to 4 bases and at J to 3 bases, leaving 7 bases not matched to a gene. CDR3 length equals 18 residues. Germline CDR1 is SEHNR and CDR2 is FQNEAQ (reference sequence). The chain's CDR3 is CASSSPGTGGFGANVLTF. CDR3 in DNA: TGTGCCAGCAGCTCGCCCGGGACAGGGGGCTTTGGGGCCAACGTCCTGACTTTC. The full variable domain, with the rest looked up from reference TRBV7-9 and TRBJ2-6, is DTGVSQNPRHKITKRGQNVTFRCDPISEHNRLYWYRQTLGQGPEFLTYFQNEAQLEKSRLLSDRFSAERPKGSFSTLEIQRTEQGDSAMYLCASSSPGTGGFGANVLTFGAGSRLTVL.

The chain recombines TRBV7-6 with TRBJ2-3; D is perhaps TRBD1 or TRBD2 (5 bases each). Germline V gives CDR1 SGHVS, CDR2 FNYEAQ. The CDR3 consists of 16 residues. V was shortened by 7 bases and J by 2 bases, with 19 bases between the two germline ends. CDR3 amino acids: CASTQGASGYTDTQYF. In DNA, the CDR3 is TGTGCCAGCACCCAGGGCGCCAGCGGATACACAGATACGCAGTATTTT.

This clonotype was recorded a few times. CDR3 sequence reads: CSVGGLTGVGFNIQYF. DNA for the CDR3: TGCAGCGTTGGGGGCTTGACAGGGGTGGGGTTTAACATTCAGTACTTC. The chain joins TRBV29-1 to TRBJ2-4; 8 nucleotides line up with TRBD1. CDR3 length: 16 residues. The germline gives CDR1 SQVTM, CDR2 ANQGSEA. J was trimmed by 7 bases and V by 4 bases; bases with no gene match: 15.

The chain employs TRBV2 and TRBJ1-5, with 12 bases fitting TRBD1. The CDR3 loop spans 16 amino acids. CDR1 and CDR2 (germline): SNHLY, FYNNEI. J gave up 3 bases and V 6 bases, and 6 bases lay outside the gene matches. This chain's CDR3 is CASSSGQGANNQPQHF. The CDR3 nucleotides read TGTGCCAGCAGCTCGGGACAGGGGGCAAACAATCAGCCCCAGCATTTT.

There are many counts of this clonotype. The rearrangement links TRBV5-8 to TRBJ2-7; D uncertain. The CDR3 spans 12 residues. Germline assignment: CDR1 SGHTS and CDR2 YDEGEE. Trimming shortened V by 4 bases and J by 6 bases, and 11 bases separated the two germline ends. CDR3 sequence: CASSPYPREQYF. The CDR3 region has the DNA TGTGCCAGCAGCCCCTATCCGCGCGAGCAGTACTTC. Combining the CDR3 with reference TRBV5-8 and TRBJ2-7 gives the whole variable domain EAGVTQSPTHLIKTRGQQATLRCSPISGHTSVYWYQQALGLGLQFLLWYDEGEERNRGNFPPRFSGRQFPNYSSELNVNALELEDSALYLCASSPYPREQYFGPGTRLTVT.

At least ten counts were recorded for this clonotype. The CDR3 spells CASSYSGTPGYEQYF. For the CDR3, the DNA is TGTGCCAGCAGTTACTCGGGGACCCCAGGGTACGAGCAGTACTTC. This chain joins TRBV6-2 or TRBV6-3 and TRBJ2-7; D is possibly TRBD1 or TRBD2 (5 bases each). The CDR3 consists of 15 residues. Deletions cut 0 bases from V and 4 bases from J, with 13 bases between. The germline V gene has CDR1 MNHEY and CDR2 SVGEGT.

About this clonotype: A read error is possible here, since a much larger clone lies one base away. The chain employs TRBV12-3 or TRBV12-4 and TRBJ2-1, with 11 bases fitting TRBD2. The CDR3 spans 15 residues. CDR3 amino acids: CSSSHTSGRSSEQFF. CDR3 in DNA: TGTTCCAGCAGCCATACTAGCGGGAGATCGAGTGAGCAGTTCTTC.

This clonotype was detected many times. The rearrangement links TRBV5-1 to TRBJ2-7; no reliable D call. V was clipped by 0 bases and J by 0 bases, with 10 bases between them. Looked up from germline, CDR1 is SGHRS and CDR2 is YFSETQ. The CDR3 extends over 15 amino acids. Here the CDR3 DNA reads TGCGCCAGCAGCTTGGAACAGTCCGTCTCCTACGAGCAGTACTTC. Its translation: CASSLEQSVSYEQYF.

In this sample, this clonotype turned up many times. The chain employs TRBV3-1 and TRBJ2-3; 13 bases match TRBD2. Losses at the gene ends were 4 bases for V and 3 bases for J; bases not matched to a gene: 4. CDR1 is LGHDT and CDR2 is YNNKEL in the germline V gene (reference sequence). The CDR3 contains 16 residues. CDR3 DNA sequence: TGTGCCAGCAGCCCACTAGCGGGAGGGCGGACAGATACGCAGTATTTT. It translates to CASSPLAGGRTDTQYF.

This clonotype was seen many times. The chain combines TRBV3-1 with TRBJ2-1, with 9 bases fitting TRBD2. Trimming took 1 base from V and 8 from J; bases not matched to a gene: 6. This CDR3 is 15 amino acids long. Looked up from germline, CDR1 is LGHDT and CDR2 is YNNKEL (reference sequence). The CDR3 loop reads CASSQVSGSPDEQFF. DNA of the CDR3: TGTGCCAGCAGCCAAGTTAGCGGGAGTCCCGATGAGCAGTTCTTC.

This clonotype was seen only a few times. This chain connects TRBV7-9 to TRBJ2-1; D is undetermined. CDR1 is SEHNR and CDR2 is FQNEAQ in the germline V gene (reference sequence). The V gene lost 8 bases and the J gene lost 0 bases, with 17 bases spanning the gap. This CDR3 comprises 16 residues. The CDR3 nucleotides read TGTGCCAGCGGGCAAGGACGGACGAGCTCCTACAATGAGCAGTTCTTC. Translation: CASGQGRTSSYNEQFF.

The table lists this clonotype with many counts. The V call is TRBV28, the J call TRBJ2-7; 12 bases align to TRBD2. This CDR3 comprises 16 residues. V lost 2 bases to trimming and J lost 4 bases; unmatched junction nucleotides: 6. Per germline, CDR1 MDHEN and CDR2 SYDVKM. The CDR3 region has the DNA TGTGCCAGCAGTTTAGGTTTCCTAGCGGGAGGGTACGAGCAGTACTTC. It translates to CASSLGFLAGGYEQYF.

This clonotype was picked up a small number of times. The chain uses TRBV19 and TRBJ1-1; maybe TRBD1 (5 bases). The CDR3 covers 14 residues. Trimming stripped 5 bases from V and 3 bases from J, with 13 bases between. Per the germline V gene, CDR1 is LNHDA and CDR2 is SQIVND (reference sequence). The CDR3 DNA reads TGTGCCAGTAGTCGACAGCCCGGCGACACTGAAGCTTTCTTT. Protein: CASSRQPGDTEAFF.

This clonotype was detected many times. The gene calls are TRBV7-9 and TRBJ2-5; D call uncertain. This CDR3 has 13 amino acids. Germline values: CDR1 SEHNR, CDR2 FQNEAQ (reference sequence). Deletions cut 4 bases from V and 1 base from J, with 7 bases between. The CDR3 nucleotides are TGTGCCAGCAGCTCCAGCCCCCAAGAGACCCAGTACTTC. The encoded protein is CASSSSPQETQYF. The entire variable domain, with the rest obtained from reference TRBV7-9 and TRBJ2-5, is as follows: DTGVSQNPRHKITKRGQNVTFRCDPISEHNRLYWYRQTLGQGPEFLTYFQNEAQLEKSRLLSDRFSAERPKGSFSTLEIQRTEQGDSAMYLCASSSSPQETQYFGPGTRLLVL.

This clonotype has at least ten counts. The chain employs TRBV2 and TRBJ2-4; no definite D call. CDR3 size: 14 residues. The V end was cut by 2 bases, the J end by 1 base, with 6 bases between. CDR1 is SNHLY, CDR2 FYNNEI, per germline. The chain's CDR3 is CASSEKVAKNIQYF. The CDR3 DNA is TGTGCCAGCAGTGAAAAGGTTGCCAAAAACATTCAGTACTTC. Full variable domain (missing parts from reference TRBV2 and TRBJ2-4): EPEVTQTPSHQVTQMGQEVILRCVPISNHLYFYWYRQILGQKVEFLVSFYNNEISEKSEIFDDQFSVERPDGSNFTLKIRSTKLEDSAMYFCASSEKVAKNIQYFGAGTRLSVL.

At least ten counts were recorded for this clonotype. V usage is TRBV6-1 and J usage is TRBJ2-5; no firm D call. Germline V gene data show CDR1 as MNHNS and CDR2 as SASEGT. This CDR3 is built from 13 residues. Trimming left V 5 bases short and J 2 bases short, with 9 bases between. This CDR3 reads CASSRTRQETQYF. The CDR3 coding sequence is TGTGCCAGCAGTAGGACCCGGCAAGAGACCCAGTACTTC.

This clonotype was observed at least ten times. The chain couples TRBV7-8 to TRBJ1-2; D gene ambiguous. There are 14 residues in the CDR3. V gave up 5 bases and J gave up 2 bases, with 12 bases separating them. Germline V gene data show CDR1 as SGHVS and CDR2 as FQNEAQ. CDR3 sequence (DNA): TGTGCCAGCAGCGGGTCCCGGGAGAACTATGGCTACACCTTC. Protein product: CASSGSRENYGYTF.

The chain recombines TRBV5-4 with TRBJ2-1; 9 nucleotides match TRBD2. Looked up from germline, CDR1 is SGHNT and CDR2 is YYREEE (reference sequence). The CDR3 has 17 amino acids. The J segment lost 0 bases and the V segment lost 4 bases, leaving 8 bases of the junction unmatched. CDR3 nucleotides: TGTGCCAGCAGCCGGCGGGGCGGGAGGGCCTCCTACAATGAGCAGTTCTTC. Protein product: CASSRRGGRASYNEQFF.

This clonotype was seen more than once but under ten times. The rearrangement links TRBV6-5 to TRBJ2-7; 7 bases agree with TRBD2. Trimming took 1 base from V and 5 from J; bases not matched to a gene: 2. Germline loops: CDR1 MNHEY, CDR2 SVGAGI. CDR3 length equals 13 residues. The CDR3 DNA reads as TGTGCCAGCAGTTACTTTCGGGGGGACGAGCAGTACTTC. It codes for CASSYFRGDEQYF.

This clonotype was seen many times. The V call is TRBV29-1, the J call TRBJ2-7; D perhaps matches TRBD1 (5 bases). V lost 7 bases and J lost 5, with 12 bases in between. This CDR3 comprises 11 residues. Germline values: CDR1 SQVTM, CDR2 ANQGSEA. The CDR3 DNA reads as TGCAGCGGACTTAGCAGGGACGAGCAGTACTTC. Amino acids: CSGLSRDEQYF.

V is TRBV5-4 and J is TRBJ2-1, with unresolved D. Trimming took off 4 bases at V and 8 bases at J, with 13 bases between the two ends. Germline values: CDR1 SGHNT, CDR2 YYREEE (reference sequence). The length of the CDR3 is 13 residues. DNA for the CDR3: TGTGCCAGCAGCCCGGTGGAGAACGATGAGCAGTTCTTC. This encodes CASSPVENDEQFF.

This clonotype occurred many times. The CDR3 nucleotides read TGTGCCAGCAGTCTCCTGGGGGGGGAGGGCCTGAACATTCAGTACTTC. Residues: CASSLLGGEGLNIQYF. The chain links TRBV12-3 or TRBV12-4 to TRBJ2-4, with 7 bases lining up with TRBD2. V gave up 5 bases and J gave up 7 bases; unmatched junction bases: 14. This CDR3 spans 16 amino acids.

The CDR3 loop is CSVRAGVAGELFF. The CDR3, as DNA: TGCAGCGTTCGAGCGGGAGTGGCCGGGGAGCTGTTTTTT. V gene TRBV29-1 combines with J gene TRBJ2-2; TRBD2 matches at 8 bases. The length of the CDR3 is 13 residues. The V and J ends lost 5 bases and 6 bases, in that order; junction bases with no gene match: 5. Germline CDR1 SQVTM, CDR2 ANQGSEA.

The V call is TRBV10-3, the J call TRBJ1-2; weak D call: TRBD1 (6 bases). V lost 3 bases and J 5 bases, leaving 16 bases between the germline ends. From germline, CDR1 is ENHRY and CDR2 SYGVKD. The CDR3 has 15 amino acids. The CDR3, as DNA: TGTGCCATCAGTGAATTCGTTTCAGGGGAATATGGCTACACCTTC. Protein sequence: CAISEFVSGEYGYTF.